This T cell receptor beta chain appears in the sequencing data of a study of preoperative IRX-2 immunotherapy in early breast cancer. In this sample, this clone turned up once. Using immunoSEQ multiplex PCR, the repertoire was profiled, and TCRdb retains in-frame clones only, with some absent. The table includes roughly 24,000 clones, 85% to 95% detected once. Regarding treatment: preoperative locoregional IRX-2 cytokine immunotherapy. The sample in question was tumor tissue, obtained after IRX-2 immunotherapy. This receptor was taken from a human donor with breast cancer.

CDR3: CASSFPADTQYF. CDR3 in DNA: TGTGCCAGCAGTTTCCCCGCAGATACGCAGTATTTT. V is TRBV27 and J is TRBJ2-3; D is uncertain. Trimming took off 3 bases at V and 4 bases at J, with 5 bases between the two ends. Germline CDR1 and CDR2: MNHEY and SMNVEV (reference sequence). This CDR3 comprises 12 residues.